Described below is a single TCR beta chain sequence and its context. Germline V CDR1 and CDR2: MDHEN, SYDVKM. The germline V and J ends were trimmed by 7 bases and 2 bases, with 24 bases remaining between them. The CDR3 contains 18 residues. Of the isolated RNA, all was reverse transcribed, and so the sequenced material was expressed TCRB transcripts. Sequenced by immunoSEQ multiplex PCR; TCRdb stores in-frame clones only, minus some. The data show 300,000 to 400,000 clones, less than 9.5% seen once. The data derive from a study of beta chain features in type 1 diabetes. The receptor was derived from a woman aged 18-29 years in good health. Sample: central memory CD4+ T cells from blood. The chain is built from TRBV28 and TRBJ1-5, with a weak D call TRBD1 (5 bases). CDR3 DNA sequence: TGTGCCAGCACAAGTTACGAAGGGACCCGCGGGGGCAATCAGCCCCAGCATTTT. Its translation: CASTSYEGTRGGNQPQHF.